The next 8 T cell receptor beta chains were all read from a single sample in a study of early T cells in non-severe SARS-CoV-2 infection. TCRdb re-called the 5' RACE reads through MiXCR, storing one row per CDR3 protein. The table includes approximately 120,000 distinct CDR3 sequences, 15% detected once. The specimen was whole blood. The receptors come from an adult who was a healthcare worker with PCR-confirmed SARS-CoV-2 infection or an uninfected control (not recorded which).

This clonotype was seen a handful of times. This CDR3 reads CASSQEWAGGKYGYTF. The CDR3 DNA is TGCGCCAGCAGCCAAGAATGGGCAGGGGGGAAGTATGGCTACACCTTC. The chain carries TRBV4-1 and TRBJ1-2; 7 bases agree with TRBD1. V dropped 0 bases and J dropped 5; count of bases not matched to a gene: 9. The CDR3 totals 16 residues. Looked up from germline, CDR1 is MGHRA and CDR2 is YSYEKL.

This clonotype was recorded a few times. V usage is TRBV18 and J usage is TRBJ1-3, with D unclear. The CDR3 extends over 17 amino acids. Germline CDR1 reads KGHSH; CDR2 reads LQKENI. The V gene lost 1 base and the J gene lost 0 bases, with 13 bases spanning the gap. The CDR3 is CASSPLGNTGSGNTIYF. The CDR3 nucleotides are TGTGCCAGCTCACCACTAGGCAACACCGGCTCTGGAAACACCATATATTTT.

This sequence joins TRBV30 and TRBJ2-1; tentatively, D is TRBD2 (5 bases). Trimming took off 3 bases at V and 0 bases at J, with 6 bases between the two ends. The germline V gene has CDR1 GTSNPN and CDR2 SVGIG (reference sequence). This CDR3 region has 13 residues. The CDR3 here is CAWRGSSYNEQFF. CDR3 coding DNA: TGTGCCTGGAGGGGGAGCTCCTACAATGAGCAGTTCTTC.

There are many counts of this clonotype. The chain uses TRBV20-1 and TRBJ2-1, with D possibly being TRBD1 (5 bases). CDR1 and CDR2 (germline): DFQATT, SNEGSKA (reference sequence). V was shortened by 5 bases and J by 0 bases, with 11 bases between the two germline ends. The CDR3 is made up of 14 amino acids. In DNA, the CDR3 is TGCAGTGCTGTGGGGCAAGTCTCCTACAATGAGCAGTTCTTC. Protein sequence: CSAVGQVSYNEQFF.

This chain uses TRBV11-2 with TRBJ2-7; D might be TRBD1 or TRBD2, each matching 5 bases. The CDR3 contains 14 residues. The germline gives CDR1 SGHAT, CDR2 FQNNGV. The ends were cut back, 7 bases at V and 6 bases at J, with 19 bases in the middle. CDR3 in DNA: TGTGCCAGCAATGTCTTGGACGGGGCGGGCGAGCAGTACTTC. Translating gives CASNVLDGAGEQYF.

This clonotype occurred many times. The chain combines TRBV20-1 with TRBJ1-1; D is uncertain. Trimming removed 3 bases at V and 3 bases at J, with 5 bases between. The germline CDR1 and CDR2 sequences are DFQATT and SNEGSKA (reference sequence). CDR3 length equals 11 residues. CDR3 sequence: CSARGYTEAFF. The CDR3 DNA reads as TGCAGTGCTAGGGGGTACACTGAAGCTTTCTTT.

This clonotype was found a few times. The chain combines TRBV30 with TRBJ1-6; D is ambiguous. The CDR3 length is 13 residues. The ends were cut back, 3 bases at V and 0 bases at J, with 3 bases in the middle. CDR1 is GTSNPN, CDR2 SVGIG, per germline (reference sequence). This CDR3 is CAWRSSYNSPLHF. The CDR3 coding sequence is TGTGCCTGGAGAAGCTCCTATAATTCACCCCTCCACTTT.

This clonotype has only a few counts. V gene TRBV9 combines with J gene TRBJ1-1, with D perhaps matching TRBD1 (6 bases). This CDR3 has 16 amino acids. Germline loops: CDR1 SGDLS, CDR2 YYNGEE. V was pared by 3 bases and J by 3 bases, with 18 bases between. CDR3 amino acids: CASSAGRPSGDTEAFF. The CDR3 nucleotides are TGTGCCAGCAGCGCCGGACGGCCCTCAGGGGACACTGAAGCTTTCTTT.